The clone carrying this T cell receptor beta chain was recorded at least ten times. Antigen unknown. The V and J ends lost 6 bases and 2 bases respectively, with 8 bases between them. The germline V gene encodes CDR1 MNHEY and CDR2 SVGEGT. The CDR3 sequence is 13 residues long. The data were obtained in a study of CD8+CD57+ T cells in acquired aplastic anemia. Background on the study: When averaged, DNA from sorted CD4+ and CD8+ cells came to 3.2 ug.

CDR3 and TCR beta VDJ profiling relied on genomic DNA as the template. TCRdb ran MiXCR on the reads and lists one entry per CDR3 protein. The table records a few hundred thousand distinct CDR3 sequences, around three fifths of them present only once. Findings and limits, study-wide: Patients and controls shared some 30 CD8+ CDR3 sequences, highly expressed in patients. CD8+ Simpson's diversity showed no significant patient-control difference.

The sequence came from a human donor with severe aplastic anemia or a healthy control (not recorded which). V and J are TRBV6-2 or TRBV6-3 and TRBJ2-1; tentative D call: TRBD2 (5 bases). The source material was sorted CD4+, CD8+, or CD8+CD57+ T cells (not recorded which) from PBMCs. As DNA, the CDR3 is TGTGCCAGCAGGGAGGTTGCCTACAATGAGCAGTTCTTC. Translation gives CASREVAYNEQFF.